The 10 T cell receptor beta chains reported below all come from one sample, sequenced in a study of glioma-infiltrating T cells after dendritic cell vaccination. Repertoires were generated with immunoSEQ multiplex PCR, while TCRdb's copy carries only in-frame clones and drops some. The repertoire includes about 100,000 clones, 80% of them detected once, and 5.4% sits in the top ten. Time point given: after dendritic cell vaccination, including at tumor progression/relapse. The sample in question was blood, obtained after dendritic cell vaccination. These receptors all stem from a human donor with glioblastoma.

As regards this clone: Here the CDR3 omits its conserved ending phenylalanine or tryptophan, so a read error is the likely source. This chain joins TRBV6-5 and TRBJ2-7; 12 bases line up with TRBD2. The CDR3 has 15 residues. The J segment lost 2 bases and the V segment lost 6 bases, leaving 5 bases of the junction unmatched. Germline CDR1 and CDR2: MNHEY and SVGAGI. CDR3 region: CASRMTSGGAYEQYS. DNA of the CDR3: TGTGCCAGCAGGATGACTAGCGGGGGAGCCTACGAGCAGTACTCC.

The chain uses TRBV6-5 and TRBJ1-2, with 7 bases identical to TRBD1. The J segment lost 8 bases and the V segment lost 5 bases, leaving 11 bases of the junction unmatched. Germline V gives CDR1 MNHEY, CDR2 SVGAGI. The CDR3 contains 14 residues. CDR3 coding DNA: TGTGCCAGCAGTGTCCGGGACAGCCTGGGCGGCTACACCTTC. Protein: CASSVRDSLGGYTF.

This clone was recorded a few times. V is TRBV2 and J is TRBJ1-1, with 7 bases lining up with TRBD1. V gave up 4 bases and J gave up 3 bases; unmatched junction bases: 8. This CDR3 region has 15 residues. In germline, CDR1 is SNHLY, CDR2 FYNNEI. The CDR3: CASSAKRQGDTEAFF. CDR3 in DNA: TGTGCCAGCAGTGCCAAACGACAGGGAGACACTGAAGCTTTCTTT.

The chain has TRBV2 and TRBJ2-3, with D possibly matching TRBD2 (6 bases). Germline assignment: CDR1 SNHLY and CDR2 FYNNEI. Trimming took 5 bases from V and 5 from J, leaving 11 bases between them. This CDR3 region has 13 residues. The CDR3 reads CASSRRELDTQYF. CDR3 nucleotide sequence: TGTGCCAGCAGTCGGAGGGAATTAGATACGCAGTATTTT.

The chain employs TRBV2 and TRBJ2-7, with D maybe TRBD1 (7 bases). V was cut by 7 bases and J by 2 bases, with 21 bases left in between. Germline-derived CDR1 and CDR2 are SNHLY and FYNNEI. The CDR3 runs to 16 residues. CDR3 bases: TGTGCCAGCACCCCTCGGAGGGCAGGGGGACCCTACGAGCAGTACTTC. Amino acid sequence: CASTPRRAGGPYEQYF.

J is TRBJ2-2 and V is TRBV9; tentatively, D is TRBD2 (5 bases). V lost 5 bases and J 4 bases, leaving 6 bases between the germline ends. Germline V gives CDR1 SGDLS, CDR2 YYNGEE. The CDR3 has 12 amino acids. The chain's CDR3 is CASSGSTGELFF. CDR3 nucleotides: TGTGCCAGCAGTGGGAGCACCGGGGAGCTGTTTTTT.

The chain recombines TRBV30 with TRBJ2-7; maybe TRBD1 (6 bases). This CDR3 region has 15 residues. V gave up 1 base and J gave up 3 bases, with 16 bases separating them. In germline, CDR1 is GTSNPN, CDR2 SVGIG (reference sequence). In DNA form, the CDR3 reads TGTGCCTGGAGTGCGATCGGACAGCGGATCTACGAGCAGTACTTC. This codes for CAWSAIGQRIYEQYF.

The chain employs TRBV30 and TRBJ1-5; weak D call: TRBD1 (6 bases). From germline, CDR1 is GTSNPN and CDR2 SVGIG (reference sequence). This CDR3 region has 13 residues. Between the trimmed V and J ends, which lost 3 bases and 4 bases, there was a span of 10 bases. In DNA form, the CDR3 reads TGTGCCTGGAGAGGGGGGGGGAATCAGCCCCAGCATTTT. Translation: CAWRGGGNQPQHF.

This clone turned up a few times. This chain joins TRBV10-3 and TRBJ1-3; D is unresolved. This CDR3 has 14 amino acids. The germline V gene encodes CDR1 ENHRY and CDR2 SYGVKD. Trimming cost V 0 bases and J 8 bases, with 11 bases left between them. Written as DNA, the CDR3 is TGTGCCATCAGTGAGTCGAACAGACCCGACACCATATATTTT. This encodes CAISESNRPDTIYF.

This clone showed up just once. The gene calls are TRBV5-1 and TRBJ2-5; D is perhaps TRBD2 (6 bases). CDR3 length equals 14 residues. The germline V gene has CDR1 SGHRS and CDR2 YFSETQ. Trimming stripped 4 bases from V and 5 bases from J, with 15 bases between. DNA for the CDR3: TGCGCCAGCAGCCCTGGACTAACAAGGGAGACCCAGTACTTC. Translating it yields CASSPGLTRETQYF.